This T cell receptor (beta chain) was profiled in a study of T cell changes during pregnancy in multiple sclerosis. CDR1 and CDR2 (germline): MNHEY, SVGAGI. This CDR3 has 14 residues. The V and J ends lost 5 bases and 2 bases, in that order; junction bases with no gene match: 3. Clones were sequenced by immunoSEQ multiplex PCR, and TCRdb holds only the in-frame ones, with some missing. The sample records some 28,000 clones, roughly nine tenths being singletons. The TCR originated in a female donor with multiple sclerosis, enrolled in a pregnancy study. The sample here was CD8+ T cells from peripheral blood mononuclear cells, taken before pregnancy. The chain combines TRBV6-5 with TRBJ2-7; 10 positions match TRBD1. The CDR3 coding sequence is TGTGCCAGCAGTCAAGGACAGGGGGCCTACGAGCAGTACTTC. This translates into CASSQGQGAYEQYF.